This T cell receptor beta chain derives from a study of blood T cell dynamics during melanoma immunotherapy. Time point in this sample: week 3, after first cycle of checkpoint inhibitor. Blood was drawn before treatment and at week 3 after checkpoint blockade. This clone showed up just a few times. Some clones are missing from TCRdb's copy, which holds only in-frame ones; the method was immunoSEQ multiplex PCR. The sample holds 25,000 to 35,000 clones, 80% to 85% seen once. The TCR sequence derives from a human donor with melanoma. The source was blood, collected from a patient treated with checkpoint blockade.

DNA of the CDR3: TGTGCCAGCAGCTTAGGATCCCAGGGAACCTACGAGCAGTACTTC. Protein sequence: CASSLGSQGTYEQYF. J is TRBJ2-7 and V is TRBV13; D might be TRBD1 (5 bases). CDR1 is PRHDT, CDR2 FYEKMQ, per germline (reference sequence). Trimming left V 0 bases short and J 2 bases short, with 11 bases between. This CDR3 contains 15 residues.